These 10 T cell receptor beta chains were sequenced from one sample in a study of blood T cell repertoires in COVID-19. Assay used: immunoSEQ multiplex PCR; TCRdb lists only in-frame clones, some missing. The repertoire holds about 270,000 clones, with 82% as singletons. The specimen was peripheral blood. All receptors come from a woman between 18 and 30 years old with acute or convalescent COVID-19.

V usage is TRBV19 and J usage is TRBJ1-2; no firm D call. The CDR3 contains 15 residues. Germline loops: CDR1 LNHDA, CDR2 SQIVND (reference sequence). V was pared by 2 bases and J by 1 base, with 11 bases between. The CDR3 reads CASSILTPVNYGYTF. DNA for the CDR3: TGTGCCAGTAGTATACTCACACCTGTTAACTATGGCTACACCTTC. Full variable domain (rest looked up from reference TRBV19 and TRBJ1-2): DGGITQSPKYLFRKEGQNVTLSCEQNLNHDAMYWYRQDPGQGLRLIYYSQIVNDFQKGDIAEGYSVSREKKESFPLTVTSAQKNPTAFYLCASSILTPVNYGYTFGSGTRLTVV.

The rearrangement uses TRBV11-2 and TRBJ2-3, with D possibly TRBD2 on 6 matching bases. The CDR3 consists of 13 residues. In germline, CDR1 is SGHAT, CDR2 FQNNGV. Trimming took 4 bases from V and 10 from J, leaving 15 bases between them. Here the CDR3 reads CASSSKDRRAQYF. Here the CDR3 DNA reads TGTGCCAGCAGCTCCAAGGACCGGAGGGCGCAGTATTTT.

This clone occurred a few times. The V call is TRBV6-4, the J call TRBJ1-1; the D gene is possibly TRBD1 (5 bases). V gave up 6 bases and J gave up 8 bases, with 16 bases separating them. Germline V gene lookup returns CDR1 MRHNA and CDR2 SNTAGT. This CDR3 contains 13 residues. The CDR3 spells CASSKTESAEAFF. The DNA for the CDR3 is TGTGCCAGCAGCAAGACAGAGTCCGCAGAAGCTTTCTTT.

The CDR3 coding sequence is TGTGCCGGACGTCCGGGACAGGGGGCCTTCGGCACTGAAGCTTTCTTT. It encodes CAGRPGQGAFGTEAFF. The chain couples TRBV30 to TRBJ1-1; 12 bases are a match to TRBD1. Per germline, CDR1 GTSNPN and CDR2 SVGIG (reference sequence). CDR3 length: 16 amino acids. The ends lost 8 bases at V and 4 bases at J; junction bases unmatched: 14.

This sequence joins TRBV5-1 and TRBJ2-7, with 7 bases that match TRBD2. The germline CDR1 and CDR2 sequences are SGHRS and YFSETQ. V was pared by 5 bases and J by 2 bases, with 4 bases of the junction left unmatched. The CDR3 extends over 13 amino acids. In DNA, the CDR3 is TGCGCCAGCAGACTAGCGACCGCCTACGAGCAGTACTTC. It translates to CASRLATAYEQYF.

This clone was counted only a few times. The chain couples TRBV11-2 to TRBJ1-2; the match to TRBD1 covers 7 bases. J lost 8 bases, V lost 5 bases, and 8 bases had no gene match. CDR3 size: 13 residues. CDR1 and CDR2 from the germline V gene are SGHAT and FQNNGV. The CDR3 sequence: CASSNEGAGGYTF. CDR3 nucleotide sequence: TGTGCCAGCAGCAATGAGGGGGCCGGGGGCTACACCTTC.

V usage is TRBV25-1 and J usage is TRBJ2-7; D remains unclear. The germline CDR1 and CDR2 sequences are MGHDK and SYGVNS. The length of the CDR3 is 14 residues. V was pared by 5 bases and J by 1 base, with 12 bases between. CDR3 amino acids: CASSLRSESYEQYF. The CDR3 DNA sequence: TGTGCCAGCAGTCTGCGGTCAGAATCCTACGAGCAGTACTTC.

CDR3 in DNA: TGTGCCAGCAGCTTAGATCGGCCTAGGGAGGATACGCAGTATTTT. Protein: CASSLDRPREDTQYF. The rearrangement links TRBV11-2 to TRBJ2-3; D is perhaps TRBD2 (5 bases). Germline CDR1 is SGHAT and CDR2 is FQNNGV. The CDR3 runs 15 residues. Trimming shortened V by 0 bases and J by 6 bases, and 13 bases separated the two germline ends.

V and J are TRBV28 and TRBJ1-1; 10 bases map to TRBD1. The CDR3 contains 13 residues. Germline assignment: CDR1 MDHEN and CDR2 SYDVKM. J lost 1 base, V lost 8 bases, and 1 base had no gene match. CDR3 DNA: TGTGCCAGCTGGGACAGGGGGAACACTGAAGCTTTCTTT. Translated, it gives CASWDRGNTEAFF.

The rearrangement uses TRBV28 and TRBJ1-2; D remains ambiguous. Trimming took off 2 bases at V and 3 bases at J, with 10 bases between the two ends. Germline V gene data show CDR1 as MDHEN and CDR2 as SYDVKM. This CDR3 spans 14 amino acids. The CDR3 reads CASSLVVLDYGYTF. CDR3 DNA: TGTGCCAGCAGTTTAGTTGTACTAGACTATGGCTACACCTTC.